This TCR beta chain derives from a study of T cells in Graves' hyperthyroidism and ophthalmopathy. Exclusion followed for patients with uncontrolled infection, other autoimmune disease, pregnancy or lactation. Source material for PBMCs was more than 7.5 ml fresh peripheral blood. The table lists this clonotype with many counts. Researchers took RNA transcripts and amplified the TCR beta CDR3 regions from them. The primer set for the first-round RT-PCR of the TCR CDR3 was HTBI. One entry per CDR3 protein results from TCRdb running MiXCR on the multiplex PCR reads. This table has roughly 350,000 distinct CDR3 sequences, roughly 13% appearing once. The material sequenced was blood. The origin of this receptor is a middle-aged woman with Graves' ophthalmopathy.

The CDR3 bases are TGTGCCAGCAGACAATGGACTAGCGGGAATGAGCAGTTCTTC. Its translation is CASRQWTSGNEQFF. The V call is TRBV3-1, the J call TRBJ2-1; 11 bases agree with TRBD2. With V trimmed by 6 bases and J by 7 bases, 5 bases remained unmatched. The germline CDR1 and CDR2 sequences are LGHDT and YNNKEL (reference sequence). The CDR3 extends over 14 amino acids.